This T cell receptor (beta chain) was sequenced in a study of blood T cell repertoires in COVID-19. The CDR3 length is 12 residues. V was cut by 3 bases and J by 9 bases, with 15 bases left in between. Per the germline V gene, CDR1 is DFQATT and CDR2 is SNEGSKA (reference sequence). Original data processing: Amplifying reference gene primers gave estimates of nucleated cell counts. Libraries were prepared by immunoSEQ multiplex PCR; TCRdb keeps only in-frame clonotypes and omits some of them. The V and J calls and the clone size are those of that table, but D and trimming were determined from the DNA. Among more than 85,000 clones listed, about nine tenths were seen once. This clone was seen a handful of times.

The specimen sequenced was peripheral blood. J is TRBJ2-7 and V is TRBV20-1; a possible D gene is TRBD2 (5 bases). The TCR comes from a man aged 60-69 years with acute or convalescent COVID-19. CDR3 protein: CSASPELVLQYF. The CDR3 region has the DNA TGCAGTGCTAGTCCTGAACTAGTGTTGCAGTACTTC.